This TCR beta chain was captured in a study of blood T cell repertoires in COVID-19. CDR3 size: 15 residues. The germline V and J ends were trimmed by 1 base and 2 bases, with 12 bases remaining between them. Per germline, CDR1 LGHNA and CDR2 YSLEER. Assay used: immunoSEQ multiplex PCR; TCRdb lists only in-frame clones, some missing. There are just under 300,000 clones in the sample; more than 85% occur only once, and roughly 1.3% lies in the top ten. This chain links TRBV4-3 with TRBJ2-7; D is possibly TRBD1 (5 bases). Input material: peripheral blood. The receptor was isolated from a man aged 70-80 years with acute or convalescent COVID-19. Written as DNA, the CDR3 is TGCGCCAGCAGCCAAGCGGTAGCAGGGACCTACGAGCAGTACTTC. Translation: CASSQAVAGTYEQYF.